A selection of T cell receptor beta chains follows, all from one sample in a study of shared clonotypes between healthy human individuals. Profiled with immunoSEQ multiplex PCR; TCRdb holds only in-frame clones, not every one. The sample shows about 490,000 clones, more than 75% of them seen only once. The sample comprised PBMCs. These receptor sequences come from a middle-aged woman in good health. Some clones in this sample may be carry-over from other donors' samples. The CDR3 runs from the conserved cysteine through the conserved F or W. A D gene is named only where the DNA matches it firmly. Only part of the rows carry a size: once, few, many, or a class if the clone is expanded.

size: NA
V: TRBV6-4
D: TRBD2
J: TRBJ2-5
DNA: TGTGCCAGCAGTCCAAGGCTGGGGACTAGCCGTGGTTGGGAGACCCAGTACTTC
CDR3: CASSPRLGTSRGWETQYF

size: NA
V: TRBV30
D: NA
J: TRBJ1-2
DNA: TGTGCCTGGAGTGTAACGGGGGAGGTCTACACCTTC
CDR3: CAWSVTGEVYTF

size: NA
V: TRBV6-5
D: NA
J: TRBJ2-5
DNA: TGTGCCAGCGGGGGAAAAGAGACCCAGTACTTC
CDR3: CASGGKETQYF

size: NA
V: TRBV4-1
D: TRBD2
J: TRBJ2-5
DNA: TGCGCCAGCAGCCAACCCCTAGCGGGAAGGGGGCAAGAGACCCAGTACTTC
CDR3: CASSQPLAGRGQETQYF

size: NA
V: TRBV6-1
D: NA
J: TRBJ2-7
DNA: TGTGCCAGCACAACGGATACAGGGAACTCCTACGAGCAGTACTTC
CDR3: CASTTDTGNSYEQYF

size: NA
V: TRBV11-2
D: TRBD2
J: TRBJ2-1
DNA: TGTGCCAGCAGCAAGGGACTAGCGGGAGGCTCCTACAATGAGCAGTTCTTC
CDR3: CASSKGLAGGSYNEQFF

size: NA
V: TRBV5-5
D: NA
J: TRBJ1-1
DNA: TGTGCCAGCAGCCCCCAGGGGAACACTGAAGCTTTCTTT
CDR3: CASSPQGNTEAFF

size: NA
V: TRBV7-2
D: TRBD2
J: TRBJ2-7
DNA: TGTGCCAGCAGCCCGGAAGGGACTAGCGGGAGTTACGAGCAGTACTTC
CDR3: CASSPEGTSGSYEQYF

size: once
V: TRBV9
D: TRBD2
J: TRBJ2-1
DNA: TGTGCCAGCAGCGTAGCTTCTGGCGGGAGGGCCTACAATGAGCAGTTCTTC
CDR3: CASSVASGGRAYNEQFF

size: NA
V: TRBV7-8
D: NA
J: TRBJ2-1
DNA: TGTGCCAGCAGCTCCCGGGACCGTTCACTCAATGAGCAGTTCTTC
CDR3: CASSSRDRSLNEQFF

size: NA
V: TRBV5-1
D: TRBD1
J: TRBJ2-5
DNA: TGCGCCAGCAGCATCGGACAGGGCCAAGAGACCCAGTACTTC
CDR3: CASSIGQGQETQYF

size: NA
V: TRBV18
D: NA
J: TRBJ1-5
DNA: TGTGCCAGCTCACCAGGGGAAGTAGAGCCCCAGCATTTT
CDR3: CASSPGEVEPQHF

size: NA
V: TRBV28
D: NA
J: TRBJ1-4
DNA: TGTGCCAGCAGCCCTACCAGATTACGTGAAAAACTGTTTTTT
CDR3: CASSPTRLREKLFF

size: few
V: TRBV4-3
D: TRBD1
J: TRBJ2-2
DNA: TGCGCCAGCAGCCAGGGTAAGCCAGGGGGCGGAATCGGGGAGCTGTTTTTT
CDR3: CASSQGKPGGGIGELFF

size: once
V: TRBV28
D: NA
J: TRBJ2-3
DNA: TGTGCCAGCAGTTCGACCTATACGCAGTATTTT
CDR3: CASSSTYTQYF

size: NA
V: TRBV4-3
D: TRBD2
J: TRBJ2-1
DNA: TGCGCCAGCAGCGCAGGGACTAGCGGGAGATCTGAGCAGTTCTTC
CDR3: CASSAGTSGRSEQFF